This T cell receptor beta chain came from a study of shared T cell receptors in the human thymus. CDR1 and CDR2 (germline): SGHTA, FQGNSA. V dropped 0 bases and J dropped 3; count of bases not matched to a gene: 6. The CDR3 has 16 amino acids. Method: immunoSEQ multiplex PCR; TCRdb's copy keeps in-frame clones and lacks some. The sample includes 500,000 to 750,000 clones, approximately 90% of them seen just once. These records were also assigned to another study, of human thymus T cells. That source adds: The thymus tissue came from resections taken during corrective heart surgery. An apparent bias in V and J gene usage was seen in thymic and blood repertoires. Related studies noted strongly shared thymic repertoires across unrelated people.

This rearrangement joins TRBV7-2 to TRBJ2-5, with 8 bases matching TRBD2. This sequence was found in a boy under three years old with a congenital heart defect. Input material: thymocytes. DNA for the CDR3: TGTGCCAGCAGCTTAGCCCCACTAGCGGATAAAGAGACCCAGTACTTC. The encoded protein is CASSLAPLADKETQYF.